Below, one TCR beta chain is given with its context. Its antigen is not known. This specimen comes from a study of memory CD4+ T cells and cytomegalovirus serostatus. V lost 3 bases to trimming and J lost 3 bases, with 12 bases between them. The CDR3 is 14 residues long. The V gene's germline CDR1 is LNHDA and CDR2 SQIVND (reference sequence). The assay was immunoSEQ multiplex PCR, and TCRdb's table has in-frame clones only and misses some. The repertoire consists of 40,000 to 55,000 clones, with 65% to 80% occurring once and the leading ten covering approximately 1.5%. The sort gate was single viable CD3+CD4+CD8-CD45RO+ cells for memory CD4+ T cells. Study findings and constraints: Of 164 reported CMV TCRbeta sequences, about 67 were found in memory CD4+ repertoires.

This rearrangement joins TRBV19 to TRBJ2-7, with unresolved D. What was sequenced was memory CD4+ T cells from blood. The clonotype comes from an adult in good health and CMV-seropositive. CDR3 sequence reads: CASSILDGDYEQYF. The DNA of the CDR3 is TGTGCCAGTAGTATCTTGGACGGTGACTACGAGCAGTACTTC.